The rows below give T cell receptor beta chains drawn from one sample of a study of shared clonotypes between healthy human individuals. Only in-frame clones appear in the TCRdb table, and some are missing; sequencing was by immunoSEQ multiplex PCR. There are about 2.3 million clones in the sample; around 92% occur only once, and about 0.36% lies in the top ten. Sequenced input: naive CD4+ T cells from PBMCs. Receptors were obtained from a man aged 18-30 years in good health. Some clones in this sample may be carry-over from other donors' samples. Each CDR3 is given with its conserved first and last residue. A D gene is named only where the DNA matches it firmly. Only part of the rows carry a size: once, few, many, or a class if the clone is expanded.

clone size: -; V gene: TRBV7-9; J gene: TRBJ2-7; D gene: -; CDR3 DNA: TGTGCCAGCAGCGCTCGGGACTTCATGAACGAGCAGTACTTC; CDR3 protein: CASSARDFMNEQYF
clone size: -; V gene: TRBV28; J gene: TRBJ2-1; D gene: -; CDR3 DNA: TGTGCCAGCAGTTTTTATCGCAGTTTCTCCTACAATGAGCAGTTCTTC; CDR3 protein: CASSFYRSFSYNEQFF
clone size: -; V gene: TRBV5-1; J gene: TRBJ2-7; D gene: TRBD2; CDR3 DNA: TGCGCCAGCAGCCACGGGACTAGCGGCAACGAGCAGTACTTC; CDR3 protein: CASSHGTSGNEQYF
clone size: -; V gene: TRBV28; J gene: TRBJ2-6; D gene: -; CDR3 DNA: TGTGCCAGCAGTACTCCAGGGTATGGGGCCAACGTCCTGACTTTC; CDR3 protein: CASSTPGYGANVLTF
clone size: -; V gene: TRBV11-2; J gene: TRBJ2-5; D gene: TRBD2; CDR3 DNA: TGTGCCAGCAGCTTAGACGGGAGGGCCGGGGAGACCCAGTACTTC; CDR3 protein: CASSLDGRAGETQYF
clone size: -; V gene: TRBV6-1; J gene: TRBJ1-4; D gene: TRBD1; CDR3 DNA: TGTGCCAGCAAACAGGGGGCGTCAGATGAAAAACTGTTTTTT; CDR3 protein: CASKQGASDEKLFF
clone size: -; V gene: TRBV11-2; J gene: TRBJ2-1; D gene: TRBD2; CDR3 DNA: TGTGCCAGCAGCTACGTTAGAGGAAGCGGGAGGGCTGGTGAGCAGTTCTTC; CDR3 protein: CASSYVRGSGRAGEQFF
clone size: -; V gene: TRBV25-1; J gene: TRBJ1-4; D gene: -; CDR3 DNA: TGTGCCAGCAAATCGAGTCTTGAAAAACTGTTTTTT; CDR3 protein: CASKSSLEKLFF
clone size: -; V gene: TRBV5-3; J gene: TRBJ1-1; D gene: TRBD1; CDR3 DNA: TGTGCCAGAAGCCCGACCAGGGGGCTACGGAAGGGGACTGAAGCTTTCTTT; CDR3 protein: CARSPTRGLRKGTEAFF
clone size: -; V gene: TRBV9; J gene: TRBJ2-1; D gene: TRBD1; CDR3 DNA: TGTGCCAGCAGCGTAGAGACAGGGAGCAATGAGCAGTTCTTC; CDR3 protein: CASSVETGSNEQFF
clone size: -; V gene: TRBV2; J gene: TRBJ1-1; D gene: -; CDR3 DNA: TGTGCCAGCAGTGAAGGAGGCGGGGCTTTCTTT; CDR3 protein: CASSEGGGAFF
clone size: -; V gene: TRBV4-2; J gene: TRBJ2-7; D gene: -; CDR3 DNA: TGTGCCAGCAGCTCACCCTACGAGCAGTACTTC; CDR3 protein: CASSSPYEQYF
clone size: -; V gene: TRBV18; J gene: TRBJ1-5; D gene: -; CDR3 DNA: TGTGCCAGCTCACCACGGCCCGATCAGCCCCAGCATTTT; CDR3 protein: CASSPRPDQPQHF
clone size: -; V gene: TRBV11-2; J gene: TRBJ2-1; D gene: TRBD2; CDR3 DNA: TGTGCCAGCAGCTTAAATAGCGGGAGGCGGTTCTTC; CDR3 protein: CASSLNSGRRFF
clone size: -; V gene: TRBV15; J gene: TRBJ2-5; D gene: TRBD1; CDR3 DNA: TGTGCCACCAGCAGAGATCTGGGGACAGCCAACCAAGAGACCCAGTACTTC; CDR3 protein: CATSRDLGTANQETQYF
clone size: -; V gene: TRBV5-1; J gene: TRBJ2-5; D gene: TRBD2; CDR3 DNA: TGCGCCAGCAGCTTGGCTTCTAGCGGGAGGGAAGAGACCCAGTACTTC; CDR3 protein: CASSLASSGREETQYF
clone size: once; V gene: TRBV7-2; J gene: TRBJ2-7; D gene: TRBD2; CDR3 DNA: TGTGCCAGCAGCTTAGTCTTAGCGGGCTACGAGCAGTACTTC; CDR3 protein: CASSLVLAGYEQYF
clone size: -; V gene: TRBV5-8; J gene: TRBJ2-7; D gene: TRBD1; CDR3 DNA: TGTGCCGGTCTCTTCTTACGGGACAGGGGCTACGAGCAGTACTTC; CDR3 protein: CAGLFLRDRGYEQYF
clone size: -; V gene: TRBV7-9; J gene: TRBJ2-3; D gene: -; CDR3 DNA: TGTGCCAGCAGCTTAGGAGCAGCCGGCGGGGATACGCAGTATTTT; CDR3 protein: CASSLGAAGGDTQYF
clone size: -; V gene: TRBV5-6; J gene: TRBJ1-2; D gene: -; CDR3 DNA: TGTGCCAGCAGCTTGTTTTCAGTTAACTATGGCTACACCTTC; CDR3 protein: CASSLFSVNYGYTF
clone size: -; V gene: TRBV6-1; J gene: TRBJ1-5; D gene: -; CDR3 DNA: TGTGCCAGCAGTGAACGTCAGAATCAGCCCCAGCATTTT; CDR3 protein: CASSERQNQPQHF
clone size: -; V gene: TRBV6-6; J gene: TRBJ2-7; D gene: TRBD1; CDR3 DNA: TGTGCCAGCGGGGACAGGACAGGATCGCGCGAGCAGTACTTC; CDR3 protein: CASGDRTGSREQYF
clone size: -; V gene: TRBV6-5; J gene: TRBJ2-1; D gene: TRBD1; CDR3 DNA: TGTGCCAGCAGTCGGGACAGGGGAGGGGATGAGCAGTTCTTC; CDR3 protein: CASSRDRGGDEQFF
clone size: -; V gene: TRBV29-1; J gene: TRBJ1-1; D gene: -; CDR3 DNA: TGCAGCGTTGAATCTCGGGGTCTTTCTGAAGCTTTCTTT; CDR3 protein: CSVESRGLSEAFF
clone size: -; V gene: TRBV7-3; J gene: TRBJ1-2; D gene: TRBD1; CDR3 DNA: TGTGCCAGCAGCGCGGGACAGGGATATGGCTACACCTTC; CDR3 protein: CASSAGQGYGYTF
clone size: -; V gene: TRBV5-6; J gene: TRBJ2-5; D gene: TRBD1; CDR3 DNA: TGTGCCAGCAGCCCAGGGACAGGGGAAGAGACCCAGTACTTC; CDR3 protein: CASSPGTGEETQYF